The clone carrying this TCR beta chain has a handful of counts. Its matching antigen is unknown. Quantitative 5'-RACE with molecular barcodes produced the TCR beta libraries. TCRdb called the 5' RACE reads again in MiXCR, with one record for every CDR3 protein. The sample lists about 360,000 distinct CDR3 sequences, approximately 22% occurring once. This sample is drawn from a study of CD8 T cells in ankylosing spondylitis. General study findings and limits: The study looked at matched synovial fluid samples from ankylosing spondylitis patients. Disease-linked clones were reported to be significantly enriched there. Seemingly distinctive of ankylosing spondylitis blood was a TCR beta motif formed by eight highly homologous variants. Some motif variants were previously reported in reactive arthritis synovial fluid and blood.

Trimming took 3 bases from V and 3 from J, leaving 9 bases between them. Looked up from germline, CDR1 is SQVTM and CDR2 is ANQGSEA. CDR3 length equals 12 residues. This chain uses TRBV29-1 with TRBJ2-7; no clear D. The specimen sequenced was blood, either unsorted or a sorted T cell fraction (not recorded which). The sequence derives from a male donor with ankylosing spondylitis or in good health (not recorded which). The CDR3 spells CSVEGSYYEQYF. The DNA for the CDR3 is TGCAGCGTTGAGGGCAGCTACTACGAGCAGTACTTC.